This T cell receptor (beta chain) is from a study of blood T cell repertoires in COVID-19. Looking at the study overall: Whether acute or convalescent, the COVID-19 samples came from the United States, Italy and Spain. In each case, the material was cDNA or gDNA derived from T cells, B-cell-depleted T cells, or PBMCs.

In the study's own analysis: Amplification with reference gene primers provided the estimates of nucleated cell counts. Profiling relied on immunoSEQ multiplex PCR, and the TCRdb table lists in-frame clones only, not all of them. The V and J calls and clone size were taken over from that table, and D and trimming were inferred from the DNA. The sample yields over 150,000 clones, approximately 90% seen once. This clonotype was sampled from a young man with acute or convalescent COVID-19. The sequencing input was peripheral blood.

The CDR3 DNA follows: TGTGCCAGCAGCTGGGGGGACAGCGTGGATGGCTACACCTTC. It yields the protein CASSWGDSVDGYTF. The chain is built from TRBV5-4 and TRBJ1-2; TRBD1 matches at 7 bases. Germline CDR1 is SGHNT and CDR2 is YYREEE (reference sequence). The CDR3 spans 14 residues. Trimming at V came to 3 bases and at J to 6 bases, leaving 8 bases not matched to a gene. Using reference TRBV5-4 and TRBJ1-2 for the parts outside the CDR3, the full variable domain is ETGVTQSPTHLIKTRGQQVTLRCSSQSGHNTVSWYQQALGQGPQFIFQYYREEENGRGNFPPRFSGLQFPNYSSELNVNALELDDSALYLCASSWGDSVDGYTFGSGTRLTVV.